Presented here are 27 T cell receptor beta chains from one specimen sequenced in a study of blood T cell repertoires in COVID-19. Method: immunoSEQ multiplex PCR; TCRdb's copy keeps in-frame clones and lacks some. The sample carries roughly 150,000 clones, around 86% recorded once. Sequenced input: peripheral blood. These TCRs come from a man older than 75 with acute or convalescent COVID-19.

This rearrangement joins TRBV19 to TRBJ1-5; 11 bases fit TRBD1. With 4 bases clipped from V and 0 bases from J, the junction kept 8 bases outside the gene matches. CDR3 length: 18 residues. The germline CDR1 and CDR2 sequences are LNHDA and SQIVND (reference sequence). CDR3 DNA: TGTGCCAGTAGTAGCCCGGGACAGGGGGTATATAGCAATCAGCCCCAGCATTTT. This codes for CASSSPGQGVYSNQPQHF. The full variable domain, its missing parts supplied by reference TRBV19 and TRBJ1-5, is DGGITQSPKYLFRKEGQNVTLSCEQNLNHDAMYWYRQDPGQGLRLIYYSQIVNDFQKGDIAEGYSVSREKKESFPLTVTSAQKNPTAFYLCASSSPGQGVYSNQPQHFGDGTRLSIL.

The DNA of the CDR3 is TGTGCCATCAGTGAGCTAAGGGGGCCGCTCGAAGGGGGCTACACCTTC. It specifies CAISELRGPLEGGYTF. The chain links TRBV10-3 to TRBJ1-2; 7 bases are shared with TRBD1. The V segment lost 2 bases and the J segment 8 bases; nucleotides outside the gene matches: 14. From germline, CDR1 is ENHRY and CDR2 SYGVKD. The CDR3 sequence is 16 residues long.

J is TRBJ2-2 and V is TRBV5-1, with 9 positions matching TRBD1. Germline V lookup: CDR1 SGHRS, CDR2 YFSETQ. CDR3 length equals 16 residues. V shed 4 bases, J shed 1 base, and the junction held 5 bases outside the gene matches. The CDR3 loop is CASSLTGQGNTGELFF. CDR3 nucleotide sequence: TGCGCCAGCAGCCTGACGGGACAGGGGAACACCGGGGAGCTGTTTTTT. Drawing the rest from reference TRBV5-1 and TRBJ2-2, the complete variable domain is KAGVTQTPRYLIKTRGQQVTLSCSPISGHRSVSWYQQTPGQGLQFLFEYFSETQRNKGNFPGRFSGRQFSNSRSEMNVSTLELGDSALYLCASSLTGQGNTGELFFGEGSRLTVL.

The CDR3 protein is CASSTGQASTDTQYF. The CDR3 DNA is TGCGCCAGCAGCACAGGACAGGCTAGCACAGATACGCAGTATTTT. This chain connects TRBV5-1 to TRBJ2-3; 7 positions match TRBD1. J was trimmed by 0 bases and V by 4 bases; bases with no gene match: 5. Germline CDR1 is SGHRS and CDR2 is YFSETQ. The CDR3 length is 15 residues. Full variable domain (missing parts from reference TRBV5-1 and TRBJ2-3): KAGVTQTPRYLIKTRGQQVTLSCSPISGHRSVSWYQQTPGQGLQFLFEYFSETQRNKGNFPGRFSGRQFSNSRSEMNVSTLELGDSALYLCASSTGQASTDTQYFGPGTRLTVL.

This chain connects TRBV5-1 to TRBJ2-3, with 7 bases fitting TRBD2. This CDR3 has 16 residues. With V trimmed by 4 bases and J by 4 bases, 12 bases remained unmatched. Germline V gives CDR1 SGHRS, CDR2 YFSETQ. CDR3 DNA sequence: TGCGCCAGCAGCCAAGGACGTCTTGGGGGGGCAGATACGCAGTATTTT. The encoded protein is CASSQGRLGGADTQYF.

This clone was recorded once. The rearrangement uses TRBV4-1 and TRBJ2-5; the D is unclear. This CDR3 spans 14 amino acids. V was shortened by 4 bases and J by 4 bases, with 13 bases between the two germline ends. Germline V gene data show CDR1 as MGHRA and CDR2 as YSYEKL. CDR3 protein: CASSPFFARETQYF. As DNA, the CDR3 is TGCGCCAGCAGCCCCTTCTTCGCCAGAGAGACCCAGTACTTC.

V usage is TRBV18 and J usage is TRBJ1-5; D is uncertain. The CDR3 runs to 16 residues. Germline V gene lookup returns CDR1 KGHSH and CDR2 LQKENI. The ends were cut back, 1 base at V and 2 bases at J, with 12 bases in the middle. The CDR3: CASSPQPGGGNQPQHF. CDR3 nucleotide sequence: TGTGCCAGCTCACCACAACCCGGAGGAGGCAATCAGCCCCAGCATTTT.

The chain is built from TRBV19 and TRBJ1-5, with a weak D call TRBD1 (6 bases). Between the trimmed V and J ends, which lost 6 bases and 3 bases, there was a span of 15 bases. Germline V gene sequence: CDR1 LNHDA, CDR2 SQIVND (reference sequence). CDR3 length: 15 amino acids. CDR3 in DNA: TGTGCCAGTAGGGGGGCAGGGGACCACAATCAGCCCCAGCATTTT. Residues: CASRGAGDHNQPQHF.

The count of this clone is one. The chain has TRBV29-1 and TRBJ2-7; 9 bases are shared with TRBD1. The CDR3 is 14 residues long. After removal of 5 bases from V and 3 bases from J, the junction contained 8 bases not matched to a gene. The germline CDR1 and CDR2 sequences are SQVTM and ANQGSEA. The CDR3 bases are TGCAGCGTTACACTCGGGACAGGGAACTACGAGCAGTACTTC. This encodes CSVTLGTGNYEQYF.

The CDR3 loop reads CASSFQTGESIQYF. The CDR3 DNA is TGTGCCAGCAGCTTCCAGACAGGGGAGAGCATTCAGTACTTC. The chain links TRBV7-2 to TRBJ2-4; 8 bases fit TRBD1. With 3 bases clipped from V and 9 bases from J, the junction kept 7 bases outside the gene matches. This CDR3 contains 14 residues. From germline, CDR1 is SGHTA and CDR2 FQGNSA. Full variable domain (outside the CDR3, taken from reference TRBV7-2 and TRBJ2-4): GAGVSQSPSNKVTEKGKDVELRCDPISGHTALYWYRQSLGQGLEFLIYFQGNSAPDKSGLPSDRFSAERTGGSVSTLTIQRTQQEDSAVYLCASSFQTGESIQYFGAGTRLSVL.

This clone occurred once. This chain links TRBV7-9 with TRBJ2-3; a possible D gene is TRBD2 (5 bases). Germline CDR1 is SEHNR and CDR2 is FQNEAQ (reference sequence). The length of the CDR3 is 14 residues. V gave up 2 bases and J gave up 6 bases, with 12 bases separating them. The CDR3 loop is CASSLFGVWDTQYF. For the CDR3, the DNA is TGTGCCAGCAGCTTATTCGGGGTTTGGGATACGCAGTATTTT. The full variable domain, in which reference TRBV7-9 and TRBJ2-3 provide the parts outside the CDR3, is DTGVSQNPRHKITKRGQNVTFRCDPISEHNRLYWYRQTLGQGPEFLTYFQNEAQLEKSRLLSDRFSAERPKGSFSTLEIQRTEQGDSAMYLCASSLFGVWDTQYFGPGTRLTVL.

V usage is TRBV27 and J usage is TRBJ1-4; D call uncertain. Germline CDR1 MNHEY, CDR2 SMNVEV (reference sequence). Trimming removed 5 bases at V and 8 bases at J, with 21 bases between. The CDR3 has 16 amino acids. The CDR3 reads CASSPGINGVGEKLFF. The DNA for the CDR3 is TGTGCCAGCAGTCCCGGGATCAACGGGGTCGGGGAAAAACTGTTTTTT.

The chain has TRBV11-3 and TRBJ2-1; D possibly corresponds to TRBD2 (5 bases). The CDR3 is 13 amino acids. CDR1 and CDR2 (germline): SGHNT, YENEEA. V was pared by 5 bases and J by 7 bases, with 12 bases between. CDR3: CASSPSPLNEQFF. Here the CDR3 DNA reads TGTGCCAGCAGCCCTAGCCCGTTAAATGAGCAGTTCTTC.

This clone came up a few times. The gene calls are TRBV2 and TRBJ1-2; 12 nucleotides match TRBD1. The V segment lost 7 bases and the J segment 2 bases; nucleotides outside the gene matches: 5. This CDR3 is built from 15 residues. Germline V CDR1 and CDR2: SNHLY, FYNNEI. The CDR3 DNA sequence: TGTGCCAGCACAAGTGGGACAGGGGGCAACTATGGCTACACCTTC. Translation: CASTSGTGGNYGYTF.

V and J are TRBV5-1 and TRBJ2-3; 10 bases match TRBD1. V lost 6 bases and J lost 6; bases outside the gene matches: 10. Germline V gene sequence: CDR1 SGHRS, CDR2 YFSETQ. The CDR3 has 15 residues. CDR3 amino acids: CASNNRDRGGDTQYF. The DNA of the CDR3 is TGCGCCAGCAACAACCGGGACAGGGGAGGGGATACGCAGTATTTT. The full variable domain, its missing parts supplied by reference TRBV5-1 and TRBJ2-3, is KAGVTQTPRYLIKTRGQQVTLSCSPISGHRSVSWYQQTPGQGLQFLFEYFSETQRNKGNFPGRFSGRQFSNSRSEMNVSTLELGDSALYLCASNNRDRGGDTQYFGPGTRLTVL.

The CDR3 nucleotides read TGCAGCGTTCGGGTAGCTGGAAACACCATATATTTT. The encoded protein is CSVRVAGNTIYF. The rearrangement joins TRBV29-1 to TRBJ1-3; D not resolved. Trimming pared 5 bases from V and 2 bases from J, leaving 7 bases between. The CDR3 has 12 residues. The germline V gene has CDR1 SQVTM and CDR2 ANQGSEA.

V is TRBV6-1 and J is TRBJ2-7; maybe TRBD1 (5 bases). Trimming pared 3 bases from V and 0 bases from J, leaving 9 bases between. The V gene's germline CDR1 is MNHNS and CDR2 SASEGT. The CDR3 contains 14 residues. CDR3 sequence: CASSDQGHSYEQYF. CDR3 sequence (DNA): TGTGCCAGCAGTGACCAGGGTCACTCCTACGAGCAGTACTTC.

The CDR3 DNA follows: TGTGCCAGCAGCCCGACAGGGGCGACTAGGCATCAGTACTTC. Translated, it gives CASSPTGATRHQYF. The rearrangement uses TRBV27 and TRBJ2-4; 8 nucleotides agree with TRBD1. The ends lost 6 bases at V and 12 bases at J; junction bases unmatched: 13. This CDR3 is 14 amino acids long. CDR1 and CDR2 (germline): MNHEY, SMNVEV (reference sequence).

This rearrangement joins TRBV14 to TRBJ2-3; perhaps TRBD2 as D (5 bases). Trimming removed 1 base from V and 6 bases from J, with 14 bases in between. Germline CDR1 is SGHDN and CDR2 is FVKESK. The CDR3 runs to 15 residues. The CDR3 DNA is TGTGCCAGCAGCCAAGGGCTAGCTGGGTACGATACGCAGTATTTT. This encodes CASSQGLAGYDTQYF.

This chain joins TRBV18 and TRBJ1-6; 9 nucleotides agree with TRBD1. Trimming took 1 base from V and 8 from J; bases not matched to a gene: 0. The germline V gene encodes CDR1 KGHSH and CDR2 LQKENI. There are 14 residues in the CDR3. The CDR3 here is CASSPRTGDSPLHF. The DNA of the CDR3 is TGTGCCAGCTCACCACGGACAGGGGATTCACCCCTCCACTTT.

V is TRBV11-2 and J is TRBJ2-5; D possibly corresponds to TRBD2 (7 bases). The CDR3 runs to 15 residues. Germline assignment: CDR1 SGHAT and CDR2 FQNNGV. V shed 0 bases and J shed 5 bases, with 13 bases lying between them. CDR3 residues: CASSLEAGAWETQYF. The DNA of the CDR3 is TGTGCCAGCAGCTTAGAGGCGGGGGCGTGGGAGACCCAGTACTTC.

In its sample, this clone was seen once. The V and J genes are TRBV10-3 and TRBJ2-7; 10 positions match TRBD2. Germline assignment: CDR1 ENHRY and CDR2 SYGVKD. CDR3 length: 14 amino acids. Trimming took 5 bases from V and 6 from J; bases not matched to a gene: 7. CDR3 region: CAISPGLADSEQYF. CDR3 nucleotides: TGTGCCATCAGTCCCGGACTAGCGGACAGCGAGCAGTACTTC.

The chain uses TRBV21-1 and TRBJ2-1; the table's D call TRBD1 went unverified against the DNA. TRBV21-1 is tagged as a pseudogene. The CDR3 loop spans 17 amino acids. The CDR3 coding sequence is TGTGCCAGCAGCGCCGCCCGACAGGGGGAGAAATACAATGAGCAGTTCTTC. It yields the protein CASSAARQGEKYNEQFF.

V and J are TRBV5-1 and TRBJ2-3; TRBD2 might be the D (7 bases). V was clipped by 5 bases and J by 4 bases, with 14 bases between them. This CDR3 contains 14 residues. Germline V lookup: CDR1 SGHRS, CDR2 YFSETQ. CDR3 DNA sequence: TGCGCCAGCAGTCAATCGGGGGGCCCAGATACGCAGTATTTT. This translates into CASSQSGGPDTQYF.

The chain couples TRBV2 to TRBJ2-5, with D possibly TRBD2 on 5 matching bases. Germline V CDR1 and CDR2: SNHLY, FYNNEI. CDR3 size: 13 residues. V was shortened by 3 bases and J by 1 base, with 6 bases between the two germline ends. CDR3 amino acids: CASSERVQETQYF. CDR3 nucleotide sequence: TGTGCCAGCAGTGAGAGGGTCCAAGAGACCCAGTACTTC. Using reference TRBV2 and TRBJ2-5 for the parts outside the CDR3, the full variable domain is EPEVTQTPSHQVTQMGQEVILRCVPISNHLYFYWYRQILGQKVEFLVSFYNNEISEKSEIFDDQFSVERPDGSNFTLKIRSTKLEDSAMYFCASSERVQETQYFGPGTRLLVL.

A single count supports this clone. CDR3 loop: CASSAQGQGYTF. The CDR3 DNA reads as TGTGCCAGCAGTGCGCAGGGTCAAGGCTACACCTTC. The V and J genes are TRBV2 and TRBJ1-2; TRBD1 might be the D (5 bases). The CDR3 has 12 amino acids. V was cut by 4 bases and J by 8 bases, with 11 bases left in between. CDR1 and CDR2 from the germline V gene are SNHLY and FYNNEI.

This chain connects TRBV9 to TRBJ2-1; 12 positions agree with TRBD2. The V segment lost 4 bases and the J segment 6 bases; nucleotides outside the gene matches: 5. Germline V gene data show CDR1 as SGDLS and CDR2 as YYNGEE. The CDR3 length is 15 residues. DNA for the CDR3: TGTGCCAGCAGCTCTAGCGGGGGGGGGCTCAATGAGCAGTTCTTC. Protein sequence: CASSSSGGGLNEQFF.